This TCR beta chain was found in a study of blood T cell repertoires in COVID-19. The assay was immunoSEQ multiplex PCR, and TCRdb's table has in-frame clones only and misses some. The sample has some 180,000 clones, 65% to 90% seen once; the top ten hold roughly 5%. The CDR3 consists of 12 residues. The V gene's germline CDR1 is SEHNR and CDR2 FQNEAQ (reference sequence). Trimming shortened V by 9 bases and J by 9 bases, and 12 bases separated the two germline ends. The chain has TRBV7-9 and TRBJ1-6; D perhaps matches TRBD1 (6 bases). The material sequenced was PBMCs or T cells enriched from blood (not recorded which). The TCR comes from a woman in her sixties or seventies with acute COVID-19. The CDR3 sequence is CASAGVSSPLHF. The CDR3 DNA reads TGTGCCAGTGCAGGGGTGAGTTCACCCCTCCACTTT.